This entry describes one T cell receptor beta chain. With a J-beta primer mix and a sample-barcoded 5' primer, a second PCR ran roughly 6 to 11 cycles. TCRdb reprocessed the 5' RACE reads with MiXCR, giving one entry per CDR3 protein. Of approximately 810,000 distinct CDR3 sequences in the sample, more than 25% were seen once. This CDR3 has 12 residues. Trimming took 5 bases from V and 4 from J, leaving 7 bases between them. The V gene's germline CDR1 is MNHEY and CDR2 SVGAGI. The data derive from a study of blood T cells in healthy people across ages. V usage is TRBV6-5 and J usage is TRBJ2-3; D is perhaps TRBD2 (5 bases). This receptor was taken from a woman at least 80 years old in good health. Input material: blood. The CDR3 reads CASSTRPDTQYF. For the CDR3, the DNA is TGTGCCAGCAGTACTAGACCAGATACGCAGTATTTT.